The source of this T cell receptor beta chain is a study of blood T cell repertoires in COVID-19. Study summary: Sites in the United States, Italy and Spain provided acute and convalescent COVID-19 samples. From T cells, B-cell-depleted T cells, or PBMCs came the material, which was cDNA or gDNA.

The V gene lost 3 bases and the J gene lost 5 bases, with 10 bases spanning the gap. This CDR3 spans 12 amino acids. Per the germline V gene, CDR1 is DFQATT and CDR2 is SNEGSKA (reference sequence). In the study's own analysis: Estimation of nucleated cell counts relied on the amplification of reference gene primers. The data were produced by immunoSEQ multiplex PCR, yet TCRdb's version contains in-frame clones alone and is incomplete. D and trimming come from the DNA, and the V and J calls and clone size come from that table. The sample holds approximately 190,000 clones, roughly four fifths seen once.

This receptor was identified in a woman in her forties with acute or convalescent COVID-19. Source material: peripheral blood. The J gene is TRBJ2-5, the V gene TRBV20-1; possible D gene TRBD2, 5 bases. DNA for the CDR3: TGCAGTGCTAGTAGCGCCCCTGAGACCCAGTACTTC. Translation: CSASSAPETQYF.